The T cell receptor (beta chain) described here comes from a study of shared T cell receptors in the human thymus. Sequencing used immunoSEQ multiplex PCR; TCRdb keeps in-frame clones, though not all of them. The data contain 500,000 to 850,000 clones, 80% to 90% of them singletons. Germline V gives CDR1 SGHDT, CDR2 YYEEEE. The CDR3 spans 15 residues. V lost 1 base, J lost 3 bases, and 14 bases lay in between. The same sample was also used in a study of human thymus T cells. This second report adds: Resections were taken during corrective heart surgery, and the thymus tissue came from these. Highly overlapping thymic repertoires among unrelated individuals were reported in related research.

The origin of this receptor is a boy under three years old with a congenital heart defect. The V call is TRBV5-6, the J call TRBJ2-7; possibly TRBD2 for D (5 bases). The sequenced material came from thymocytes. The CDR3 is CASSLIRAGGYEQYF. The CDR3 nucleotides read TGTGCCAGCAGCTTGATTCGTGCAGGAGGCTACGAGCAGTACTTC.